This T cell receptor (beta chain) was found in a study of CD8+ T cells in alopecia areata. This clone was seen only a few times. The CDR3 covers 12 residues. Germline V gene sequence: CDR1 SQVTM, CDR2 ANQGSEA. V shed 3 bases and J 6 bases; nucleotides not matched to a gene: 2. Investigators isolated RNA and reverse transcribed it into cDNA to act as the sequencing template. The assay was immunoSEQ multiplex PCR, and TCRdb's table has in-frame clones only and misses some. The sample yields 50,000 to 80,000 clones, roughly 47% seen once. The chain combines TRBV29-1 with TRBJ2-1; 7 positions match TRBD2. Specimen: NKG2D-low CD8+ T cells sorted from blood. The TCR was taken from a human donor with alopecia areata. CDR3 DNA sequence: TGCAGCGTTGAGGCTAGCGGCAATGAGCAGTTCTTC. Protein product: CSVEASGNEQFF.